These 6 T cell receptor beta chains were all obtained from the same sample, sequenced in a study of T cells in localized non-small cell lung cancer. Libraries were prepared by immunoSEQ multiplex PCR; TCRdb keeps only in-frame clonotypes and omits some of them. The sample lists fewer than 13,000 clones; roughly 85% were seen once. The source material was peripheral blood, sampled before any cancer treatment. These receptors were obtained from a male donor older than 55 with stage III lung adenocarcinoma.

This chain uses TRBV7-2 with TRBJ1-5; a possible D gene is TRBD1 (6 bases). Trimming removed 5 bases from V and 5 bases from J, with 16 bases in between. Per the germline V gene, CDR1 is SGHTA and CDR2 is FQGNSA. This CDR3 spans 15 amino acids. CDR3 in DNA: TGTGCCAGCAGCGTGGGGGGCAGGGGAGATCAGCCCCAGCATTTT. Protein: CASSVGGRGDQPQHF. The full variable domain, in which reference TRBV7-2 and TRBJ1-5 provide the parts outside the CDR3, is GAGVSQSPSNKVTEKGKDVELRCDPISGHTALYWYRQSLGQGLEFLIYFQGNSAPDKSGLPSDRFSAERTGGSVSTLTIQRTQQEDSAVYLCASSVGGRGDQPQHFGDGTRLSIL.

V usage is TRBV27 and J usage is TRBJ2-7; 10 positions match TRBD2. The CDR3 sequence is 15 residues long. V was pared by 1 base and J by 7 bases, with 7 bases of the junction left unmatched. Germline lookup yields CDR1 MNHEY and CDR2 SMNVEV (reference sequence). The DNA of the CDR3 is TGTGCCAGCAGTTTATACCTAGCGGGAGCCTTTGAGCAGTACTTC. Protein sequence: CASSLYLAGAFEQYF.

The J gene is TRBJ2-1, the V gene TRBV4-3; the D gene is possibly TRBD2 (5 bases). V dropped 0 bases and J dropped 8 bases, with 8 bases sitting between them. The CDR3 runs to 13 residues. Germline loops: CDR1 LGHNA, CDR2 YSLEER. CDR3 sequence: CASSQEEGYEQFF. In nucleotides, the CDR3 is TGCGCCAGCAGCCAAGAAGAGGGTTATGAGCAGTTCTTC.

This chain links TRBV6-1 with TRBJ2-1, with D possibly being TRBD2 (5 bases). CDR3 length: 13 residues. Germline assignment: CDR1 MNHNS and CDR2 SASEGT. V lost 8 bases and J lost 0, with 8 bases in between. The CDR3 loop reads CASRESSYNEQFF. The CDR3 nucleotides are TGTGCCAGCCGGGAAAGCTCCTACAATGAGCAGTTCTTC.

This sequence joins TRBV12-2 and TRBJ2-3; TRBD2 was called by the table and not checked on the DNA. TRBV12-2 counts as a pseudogene. The CDR3 spans 17 residues. CDR3 sequence: CASRLELAGIGTDTQYF. DNA of the CDR3: TGTGCAAGTCGCTTAGAGCTAGCGGGGATAGGCACAGATACGCAGTATTTT.

V usage is TRBV4-1 and J usage is TRBJ1-1; D not certain. Germline-derived CDR1 and CDR2 are MGHRA and YSYEKL. V shed 3 bases and J shed 1 base, with 9 bases lying between them. This CDR3 contains 14 residues. CDR3 sequence reads: CASSQGNWNTEAFF. The CDR3 coding sequence is TGCGCCAGCAGCCAGGGAAATTGGAACACTGAAGCTTTCTTT.